The sequence of this T cell receptor beta chain was determined in a study of response to subunit inactivated influenza vaccine. This clonotype was detected only a few times. The target antigen is unknown. This CDR3 is built from 12 residues. Germline CDR1 and CDR2: DFQATT and SNEGSKA (reference sequence). Trimming pared 3 bases from V and 2 bases from J, leaving 7 bases between. Overall study results and limits: Authors proposed each seasonal influenza vaccination draws in few new T cells.

TCRdb recomputed calls from the RT-PCR reads with MiXCR, one row per CDR3 protein. The table includes around 790,000 distinct CDR3 sequences, less than 25% detected once. The sequence was collected from a man aged 45-65 years who received an inactivated influenza vaccine. The V call is TRBV20-1, the J call TRBJ1-2; tentative D call: TRBD1 (5 bases). The specimen was PBMCs from blood, collected 5 days after vaccination. The CDR3 protein is CSASPGNYGYTF. CDR3 nucleotides: TGCAGTGCTAGTCCAGGGAACTATGGCTACACCTTC.